The T cell receptor (beta chain) described here comes from a study of cytomegalovirus exposure and HLA in healthy donors. Notes on the study in general: The authors judged a highly shared variant cluster likely a sequencing artifact. In vitro checks showed that a few CMV-associated chains really do target CMV antigens.

From germline, CDR1 is PRHDT and CDR2 FYEKMQ (reference sequence). V was pared by 7 bases and J by 4 bases, with 22 bases between. This CDR3 is built from 16 residues. With 60 Vbeta and 13 Jbeta primers, the PCR was carried out. Measured with immunoSEQ multiplex PCR; TCRdb has only the in-frame clones, and not every one. The table shows some 190,000 clones, with 60% to 80% occurring only once. Donors were nominally healthy when sampled, though unrecorded immune exposures were likely. This clone was recorded a few times. The antigen is unknown. Sequencing used PBMCs. This sequence was found in a woman under 40 in good health and CMV-seropositive. The V and J genes are TRBV13 and TRBJ2-5; D call uncertain. DNA for the CDR3: TGTGCCAGCACTAAAACCCAGCGCAGAGCCCTAGAGACCCAGTACTTC. As protein: CASTKTQRRALETQYF.